Presented here are 10 T cell receptor beta chains from one specimen sequenced in a study of T cells in localized non-small cell lung cancer. Generated by immunoSEQ multiplex PCR, the TCRdb table keeps only in-frame clones and is missing some. The table shows roughly 40,000 clones, with around 87% occurring only once. Source: peripheral blood, taken before any cancer treatment. The origin of the receptors is a man aged 18-55 years with stage I lung adenocarcinoma.

The chain recombines TRBV15 with TRBJ1-4; D uncertain. CDR1 is LNHNV, CDR2 YYDKDF, per germline (reference sequence). V lost 4 bases, J lost 3 bases, and 12 bases lay in between. The CDR3 spans 15 residues. The CDR3 sequence is CATSMVMGSNEKLFF. CDR3 DNA: TGTGCCACCAGCATGGTTATGGGTTCTAATGAAAAACTGTTTTTT.

The J gene is TRBJ1-5, the V gene TRBV19; D not resolved. Germline values: CDR1 LNHDA, CDR2 SQIVND (reference sequence). The length of the CDR3 is 14 residues. Deletions cut 3 bases from V and 0 bases from J, with 6 bases between. This CDR3 reads CASSIGFSNQPQHF. The DNA for the CDR3 is TGTGCCAGTAGTATCGGGTTTAGCAATCAGCCCCAGCATTTT.

This clone was seen a few times. This chain links TRBV29-1 with TRBJ2-1; 14 bases line up with TRBD2. There are 19 residues in the CDR3. With 2 bases clipped from V and 6 bases from J, the junction kept 15 bases outside the gene matches. Germline CDR1 is SQVTM and CDR2 is ANQGSEA. As DNA, the CDR3 is TGCAGCGTTGAAACACCGGAAGGGACTAGCGGGGGTATCGTCAATGAGCAGTTCTTC. This sequence encodes CSVETPEGTSGGIVNEQFF.

V gene TRBV5-1 combines with J gene TRBJ2-3; 8 positions match TRBD2. The CDR3 has 16 amino acids. The germline V gene encodes CDR1 SGHRS and CDR2 YFSETQ. V was pared by 0 bases and J by 2 bases, with 5 bases of the junction left unmatched. CDR3 in DNA: TGCGCCAGCAGCTTGGGAGTAGCGGGGTCCACAGATACGCAGTATTTT. It yields the protein CASSLGVAGSTDTQYF. The whole variable domain, filled in from reference TRBV5-1 and TRBJ2-3, reads KAGVTQTPRYLIKTRGQQVTLSCSPISGHRSVSWYQQTPGQGLQFLFEYFSETQRNKGNFPGRFSGRQFSNSRSEMNVSTLELGDSALYLCASSLGVAGSTDTQYFGPGTRLTVL.

This chain joins TRBV6-1 and TRBJ2-7, with 11 bases that match TRBD2. The trim removed 2 bases at V and 3 bases at J, leaving 6 bases unmatched. The CDR3 is 16 residues long. The V gene's germline CDR1 is MNHNS and CDR2 SASEGT. Here the CDR3 reads CASSESLAGGIYEQYF. CDR3 DNA: TGTGCCAGCAGTGAAAGCCTAGCGGGGGGTATCTACGAGCAGTACTTC.

The V call is TRBV4-1, the J call TRBJ2-1; the D is unclear. The V end lost 8 bases, the J end lost 0 bases, and 14 bases lay between the germline ends. In germline, CDR1 is MGHRA, CDR2 YSYEKL. The length of the CDR3 is 15 residues. The CDR3 reads CASRLGVDSYNEQFF. The CDR3 bases are TGCGCCAGCCGGCTGGGCGTTGACTCCTACAATGAGCAGTTCTTC.

The chain employs TRBV10-3 and TRBJ2-5; D could derive from TRBD1 or TRBD2 (5 bases each). The V gene's germline CDR1 is ENHRY and CDR2 SYGVKD. The CDR3 has 14 amino acids. Trimming shortened V by 6 bases and J by 1 base, and 12 bases separated the two germline ends. The CDR3 spells CAISGDGFQETQYF. The CDR3 region has the DNA TGTGCCATCAGCGGGGACGGATTCCAAGAGACCCAGTACTTC.

The chain uses TRBV25-1 and TRBJ1-3; D ambiguous. The germline V gene encodes CDR1 MGHDK and CDR2 SYGVNS. The CDR3 runs 15 residues. The V end was cut by 3 bases, the J end by 3 bases, with 12 bases between. CDR3: CASSDRQTHGNTIYF. The CDR3 DNA reads TGTGCCAGCAGTGATAGGCAGACCCATGGAAACACCATATATTTT.

The V call is TRBV5-1, the J call TRBJ2-1; 10 nucleotides align to TRBD2. Looked up from germline, CDR1 is SGHRS and CDR2 is YFSETQ. With 0 bases clipped from V and 4 bases from J, the junction kept 4 bases outside the gene matches. The CDR3 covers 16 residues. The DNA for the CDR3 is TGCGCCAGCAGCTTGGGTGGTAGCGGGGGGTACAATGAGCAGTTCTTC. Its translation is CASSLGGSGGYNEQFF.

Only one count was recorded for this clone. In DNA form, the CDR3 reads TGTGCCACACACTCCCCGGGGGACTCGGGATTTCCTGCCAAAAACATTCAGTACTTC. It yields the protein CATHSPGDSGFPAKNIQYF. The chain carries TRBV28 and TRBJ2-4; D perhaps matches TRBD2 (6 bases). V lost 10 bases to trimming and J lost 1 base, with 29 bases between them. The germline V gene encodes CDR1 MDHEN and CDR2 SYDVKM. The CDR3 contains 19 residues.